The rows below give T cell receptor beta chains drawn from one sample of a study of T cells after posttransplantation cyclophosphamide. Profiling relied on immunoSEQ multiplex PCR, and the TCRdb table lists in-frame clones only, not all of them. The repertoire has about 6,500 clones, approximately 80% of them found once; the top ten carry roughly 30%. Source: CD8+ T cells sorted from PBMCs, taken approximately 45 months after allogeneic stem cell transplant with posttransplant cyclophosphamide. The receptors here all came from a female patient in her fifties who received an allogeneic stem cell transplant from a related donor, was CMV-positive, and had no GVHD. The graft donor may have given rise to some T cells. CDR3s include the opening cysteine and the closing phenylalanine or tryptophan. The D gene is left open where the match is weak. Rows give clone size only sometimes, using once, few, many, or a class for an expanded clone.

clone size: large; D gene: .; J gene: TRBJ1-1; V gene: TRBV2; CDR3 DNA: TGTGCCAGCAGCCATACCATACAGGGTTCGAACACTGAAGCTTTCTTT; CDR3 protein: CASSHTIQGSNTEAFF
clone size: .; D gene: .; J gene: TRBJ2-7; V gene: TRBV29-1; CDR3 DNA: TGCAGCGTTCGAGGCGGGGAGACCTACGAGCAGTACTTC; CDR3 protein: CSVRGGETYEQYF
clone size: .; D gene: TRBD2; J gene: TRBJ2-5; V gene: TRBV19; CDR3 DNA: TGTGCCACCCGACTAGCGGGAGAAGAGACCCAGTACTTC; CDR3 protein: CATRLAGEETQYF
clone size: .; D gene: TRBD2; J gene: TRBJ2-1; V gene: TRBV7-3; CDR3 DNA: TGTGCCAGCAGCCTGTCTGCTGGGGGCGCCGGGACTAGGGGTAATGAGCAGTTCTTC; CDR3 protein: CASSLSAGGAGTRGNEQFF
clone size: few; D gene: .; J gene: TRBJ1-3; V gene: TRBV9; CDR3 DNA: TGTGCCAGCAGCAACAACCTCGTAATCTCTGGAAACACCATATATTTT; CDR3 protein: CASSNNLVISGNTIYF
clone size: .; D gene: .; J gene: TRBJ2-7; V gene: TRBV11-1; CDR3 DNA: TGTGCCAGCAGCTTCGGTAGCGACTCCTACGAGCAGTACTTC; CDR3 protein: CASSFGSDSYEQYF
clone size: .; D gene: .; J gene: TRBJ1-2; V gene: TRBV28; CDR3 DNA: TGTGCCAGCAGTTTGGGACACTTAAACTATGGCTACACCTTC; CDR3 protein: CASSLGHLNYGYTF
clone size: .; D gene: .; J gene: TRBJ2-2; V gene: TRBV2; CDR3 DNA: TGTGCCAGCGGGCGGCCCGGACAATCGGGCGGGGAGCTGTTTTTT; CDR3 protein: CASGRPGQSGGELFF
clone size: .; D gene: TRBD2; J gene: TRBJ2-5; V gene: TRBV27; CDR3 DNA: TGTGCCAGCAGAGCTGGGGGGTGGGAGGGTGGAGAGACCCAGTACTTC; CDR3 protein: CASRAGGWEGGETQYF
clone size: .; D gene: TRBD1; J gene: TRBJ1-1; V gene: TRBV27; CDR3 DNA: TGTGCCAGCATGGGGACAGGAGGGAACACTGAAGCTTTCTTT; CDR3 protein: CASMGTGGNTEAFF
clone size: .; D gene: .; J gene: TRBJ2-3; V gene: TRBV9; CDR3 DNA: TGTGCCAGCAGCGTATCTGGCGGGAGCACAGATACGCAGTATTTT; CDR3 protein: CASSVSGGSTDTQYF
clone size: .; D gene: .; J gene: TRBJ1-1; V gene: TRBV28; CDR3 DNA: TGTGCCAGCAGTTTGGGGAGGAGTTTTACTGAAGCTTTCTTT; CDR3 protein: CASSLGRSFTEAFF
clone size: .; D gene: TRBD2; J gene: TRBJ2-1; V gene: TRBV9; CDR3 DNA: TGTGCCAGCAGCGCCGTTCCGAGCGGGAGGTACAATGAGCAGTTCTTC; CDR3 protein: CASSAVPSGRYNEQFF
clone size: .; D gene: .; J gene: TRBJ2-7; V gene: TRBV6-5; CDR3 DNA: TGTGCCAGCAGTACAGGGCGCGAGCAGTACTTC; CDR3 protein: CASSTGREQYF
clone size: few; D gene: .; J gene: TRBJ2-7; V gene: TRBV27; CDR3 DNA: TGTGCCAGCAGCCAGGATCAGCAAGGCGAGCAGTACTTC; CDR3 protein: CASSQDQQGEQYF
clone size: .; D gene: TRBD2; J gene: TRBJ2-1; V gene: TRBV27; CDR3 DNA: TGTGCCAGCACTTTAGCGGGGCACAATGAGCAGTTCTTC; CDR3 protein: CASTLAGHNEQFF
clone size: .; D gene: TRBD1; J gene: TRBJ2-7; V gene: TRBV15; CDR3 DNA: TGTGCCACCAGCAGGGGGACAGGCGAAATGGGTGAGCAGTACTTC; CDR3 protein: CATSRGTGEMGEQYF
clone size: .; D gene: .; J gene: TRBJ2-5; V gene: TRBV7-2; CDR3 DNA: TGTGCCAGCAGCTTTGCGGGTCCGGGGGAGACCCAGTACTTC; CDR3 protein: CASSFAGPGETQYF
clone size: .; D gene: .; J gene: TRBJ2-1; V gene: TRBV7-2; CDR3 DNA: TGTGCCAGCAGCTTAGCTTCGGGAGCGGGCGACAATGAGCAGTTCTTC; CDR3 protein: CASSLASGAGDNEQFF
clone size: .; D gene: TRBD1; J gene: TRBJ1-4; V gene: TRBV27; CDR3 DNA: TGTGCCAGCAGTCCAACAGGGGTAATGGGTAATGAAAAACTGTTTTTT; CDR3 protein: CASSPTGVMGNEKLFF
clone size: .; D gene: .; J gene: TRBJ2-7; V gene: TRBV27; CDR3 DNA: TGTGCCAGCAGTGCGAGCTCCTACGAGCAGTACTTC; CDR3 protein: CASSASSYEQYF
clone size: .; D gene: .; J gene: TRBJ2-2; V gene: TRBV11-3; CDR3 DNA: TGTGCCAGCAGCCACATCGGGTTCACCGGGGAGCTGTTTTTT; CDR3 protein: CASSHIGFTGELFF
clone size: .; D gene: .; J gene: TRBJ1-1; V gene: TRBV6-5; CDR3 DNA: TGTGCCAGCAGCCAAGATATGTACGGAGCTTTCTTT; CDR3 protein: CASSQDMYGAFF
clone size: .; D gene: .; J gene: TRBJ2-5; V gene: TRBV27; CDR3 DNA: TGTGCCAGCAGTTTGTCGAGACTAACGGAGACCCAGTACTTC; CDR3 protein: CASSLSRLTETQYF
clone size: .; D gene: TRBD1; J gene: TRBJ2-2; V gene: TRBV7-9; CDR3 DNA: TGTGCCAGCAGCTTAGACTGGACAGGGACCGGGGAGCTGTTTTTT; CDR3 protein: CASSLDWTGTGELFF
clone size: .; D gene: .; J gene: TRBJ2-6; V gene: TRBV4-1; CDR3 DNA: TGCGCCAGCAGCCAAGGACAGGGACTTTGGTCTGGGGCCAACGTCCTGACTTTC; CDR3 protein: CASSQGQGLWSGANVLTF
clone size: few; D gene: TRBD1; J gene: TRBJ2-5; V gene: TRBV19; CDR3 DNA: TGTGCCAGTAGCCTAGGGACAGGGATGAAGACCCAGTACTTC; CDR3 protein: CASSLGTGMKTQYF
clone size: .; D gene: .; J gene: TRBJ2-7; V gene: TRBV27; CDR3 DNA: TGTGCCAGCAGTACCCTGGAACAGGAGGGAGGCTACGAGCAGTACTTC; CDR3 protein: CASSTLEQEGGYEQYF
clone size: .; D gene: TRBD1; J gene: TRBJ1-2; V gene: TRBV6-1; CDR3 DNA: TGTGCCTCCCGGACAGGGATTAGTTGGTATGGCTACACCTTC; CDR3 protein: CASRTGISWYGYTF
clone size: .; D gene: TRBD1; J gene: TRBJ1-5; V gene: TRBV2; CDR3 DNA: TGTGCCAGCAGTGAGACAGGGTTTCAGCCCCAGCATTTT; CDR3 protein: CASSETGFQPQHF
clone size: .; D gene: .; J gene: TRBJ2-7; V gene: TRBV28; CDR3 DNA: TGTGCCAGCAGTTCGACGGGATTCTACGAGCAGTACTTC; CDR3 protein: CASSSTGFYEQYF
clone size: .; D gene: .; J gene: TRBJ2-1; V gene: TRBV27; CDR3 DNA: TGTGCCAGCAGTTTCCTCGGGGGAAACAATGAGCAGTTCTTC; CDR3 protein: CASSFLGGNNEQFF
clone size: few; D gene: .; J gene: TRBJ2-1; V gene: TRBV10-1; CDR3 DNA: TGCGCCAGCAGTGATCACCTGACTCCCCGGGGCTACAATGAGCAGTTCTTC; CDR3 protein: CASSDHLTPRGYNEQFF
clone size: .; D gene: TRBD1; J gene: TRBJ2-3; V gene: TRBV27; CDR3 DNA: TGTGCCAGCAGTTTATCGCCGGGACAGGGTTTCAACACAGATACGCAGTATTTT; CDR3 protein: CASSLSPGQGFNTDTQYF
clone size: few; D gene: .; J gene: TRBJ2-7; V gene: TRBV4-3; CDR3 DNA: TGCGCCAGCAGCCAATTCCCGGGGGTCAACTACGAGCAGTACTTC; CDR3 protein: CASSQFPGVNYEQYF
clone size: .; D gene: .; J gene: TRBJ2-7; V gene: TRBV6-1; CDR3 DNA: TGTGCCAGCAGTGACCTGGACAGCCTTTCCTACGAGCAGTACTTC; CDR3 protein: CASSDLDSLSYEQYF
clone size: .; D gene: .; J gene: TRBJ2-1; V gene: TRBV7-9; CDR3 DNA: TGTGCCAGCAGCTTAAGGAGCTCCTACAATGAGCAGTTCTTC; CDR3 protein: CASSLRSSYNEQFF
clone size: once; D gene: TRBD2; J gene: TRBJ2-1; V gene: TRBV4-3; CDR3 DNA: TGCGCCAGCAGCCGAGGACTAGGCCGAAATGAGCAGTTCTTC; CDR3 protein: CASSRGLGRNEQFF
clone size: .; D gene: TRBD1; J gene: TRBJ1-5; V gene: TRBV7-8; CDR3 DNA: TGTGCCAGCAGCTTCCAACAGGGGGTAAGCAATCAGCTCCAGCATTTT; CDR3 protein: CASSFQQGVSNQLQHF
clone size: .; D gene: .; J gene: TRBJ1-5; V gene: TRBV13; CDR3 DNA: TGTGCCAGCAGCCGGACAGCTAATAGCAATCAGCCCCAGCATTTT; CDR3 protein: CASSRTANSNQPQHF
clone size: once; D gene: TRBD1; J gene: TRBJ2-7; V gene: TRBV28; CDR3 DNA: TGTGCCAGCAGACCTACCGGGACAGCATATAACGAGCAGTACTTC; CDR3 protein: CASRPTGTAYNEQYF
clone size: .; D gene: .; J gene: TRBJ1-1; V gene: TRBV4-3; CDR3 DNA: TGCGCCAGCAGCCAAGATACGGGAATTGAAGCTTTCTTT; CDR3 protein: CASSQDTGIEAFF
clone size: .; D gene: TRBD2; J gene: TRBJ2-3; V gene: TRBV2; CDR3 DNA: TGTGCCAGCGTTTCTAGCGGGAGAAGCACAGATACGCAGTATTTT; CDR3 protein: CASVSSGRSTDTQYF
clone size: .; D gene: TRBD1; J gene: TRBJ2-1; V gene: TRBV5-1; CDR3 DNA: TGCGCCAGCAGCTTGGGGACAGGGCCCTCCTACAATGAGCAGTTCTTC; CDR3 protein: CASSLGTGPSYNEQFF
clone size: .; D gene: .; J gene: TRBJ1-1; V gene: TRBV9; CDR3 DNA: TGTGCCAGCCAGGACCAAGGGGGAACTGAAGCTTTCTTT; CDR3 protein: CASQDQGGTEAFF
clone size: .; D gene: .; J gene: TRBJ2-7; V gene: TRBV5-8; CDR3 DNA: TGTGCCAGCAACCCCCTCCCCCGGGGAAGGGTCAACTCCTACGAGCAGTACTTC; CDR3 protein: CASNPLPRGRVNSYEQYF
clone size: .; D gene: .; J gene: TRBJ2-1; V gene: TRBV27; CDR3 DNA: TGTGCCAGCAGTCAGGACTTCAGCTCCTACAATGAGCAGTTCTTC; CDR3 protein: CASSQDFSSYNEQFF
clone size: .; D gene: TRBD2; J gene: TRBJ2-1; V gene: TRBV9; CDR3 DNA: TGTGCCAGCAGCCCCGGGGCTAGCGGCTACAATGAGCAGTTCTTC; CDR3 protein: CASSPGASGYNEQFF
clone size: .; D gene: .; J gene: TRBJ1-1; V gene: TRBV18; CDR3 DNA: TGTGCCAGCTCACGTCGGGAACGGGCGAACACTGAAGCTTTCTTT; CDR3 protein: CASSRRERANTEAFF
clone size: .; D gene: .; J gene: TRBJ1-2; V gene: TRBV25-1; CDR3 DNA: TGTGCCAGCAGCAGCAACAGGGCATGGTTTGGCTACACCTTC; CDR3 protein: CASSSNRAWFGYTF
clone size: .; D gene: .; J gene: TRBJ2-1; V gene: TRBV28; CDR3 DNA: TGTGCCAGCAATGGAGACTACTACAATGAGCAGTTCTTC; CDR3 protein: CASNGDYYNEQFF
clone size: .; D gene: TRBD2; J gene: TRBJ2-5; V gene: TRBV4-1; CDR3 DNA: TGCGCCAGCAGCCAACTAGCGGGAGGGCCTAGGACCCAGTACTTC; CDR3 protein: CASSQLAGGPRTQYF
clone size: .; D gene: .; J gene: TRBJ1-2; V gene: TRBV9; CDR3 DNA: TGTGCCAGCAGCGTCGAGGAGGACTATGGCTACACCTTC; CDR3 protein: CASSVEEDYGYTF
clone size: .; D gene: TRBD2; J gene: TRBJ2-7; V gene: TRBV28; CDR3 DNA: TGTGCCAGCAGTTTAGGGCTAGCGGGGGCCTACGAGCAGTACTTC; CDR3 protein: CASSLGLAGAYEQYF
clone size: .; D gene: .; J gene: TRBJ1-1; V gene: TRBV29-1; CDR3 DNA: TGCAGCGTTGAAGAAAGTACAACAGCCGAAGCTTTCTTT; CDR3 protein: CSVEESTTAEAFF
clone size: .; D gene: .; J gene: TRBJ1-2; V gene: TRBV5-4; CDR3 DNA: TGTGCCAGCAGCTTGAACAGGCGCTACACCTTC; CDR3 protein: CASSLNRRYTF
clone size: .; D gene: TRBD2; J gene: TRBJ2-3; V gene: TRBV4-1; CDR3 DNA: TGCGCCAGCAGCCAAGAGCCCATCCTTAGGCGGGGGACAGATACGCAGTATTTT; CDR3 protein: CASSQEPILRRGTDTQYF
clone size: .; D gene: .; J gene: TRBJ2-2; V gene: TRBV7-2; CDR3 DNA: TGTGCCAGCAGCTTACATGTCACCGGGGAGCTGTTTTTT; CDR3 protein: CASSLHVTGELFF
clone size: few; D gene: TRBD1; J gene: TRBJ1-5; V gene: TRBV10-3; CDR3 DNA: TGTGCCATAGGGACAGGAGATAGCAATCAGCCCCAGCATTTT; CDR3 protein: CAIGTGDSNQPQHF